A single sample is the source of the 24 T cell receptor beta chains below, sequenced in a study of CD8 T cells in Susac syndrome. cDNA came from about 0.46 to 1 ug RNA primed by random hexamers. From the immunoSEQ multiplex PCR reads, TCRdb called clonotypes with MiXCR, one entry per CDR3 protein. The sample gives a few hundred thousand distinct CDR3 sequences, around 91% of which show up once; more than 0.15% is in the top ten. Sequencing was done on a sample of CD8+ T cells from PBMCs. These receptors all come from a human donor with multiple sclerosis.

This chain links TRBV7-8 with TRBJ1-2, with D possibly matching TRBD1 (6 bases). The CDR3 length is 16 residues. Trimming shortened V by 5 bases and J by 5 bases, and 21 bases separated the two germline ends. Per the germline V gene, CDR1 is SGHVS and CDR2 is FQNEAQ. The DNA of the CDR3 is TGTGCCAGCAGCGGCAAAACCGGGACAAGGGAGTATGGCTACACCTTC. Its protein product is CASSGKTGTREYGYTF.

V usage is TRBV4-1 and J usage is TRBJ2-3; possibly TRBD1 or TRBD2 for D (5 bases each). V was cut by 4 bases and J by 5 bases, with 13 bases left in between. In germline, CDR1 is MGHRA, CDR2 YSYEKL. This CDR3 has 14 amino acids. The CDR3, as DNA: TGCGCCAGCAGCCTTGGGACGGGTCTAGATACGCAGTATTTT. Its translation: CASSLGTGLDTQYF.

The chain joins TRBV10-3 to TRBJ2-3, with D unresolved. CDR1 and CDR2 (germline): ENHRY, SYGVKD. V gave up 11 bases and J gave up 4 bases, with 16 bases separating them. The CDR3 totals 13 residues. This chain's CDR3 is CAFQESDSDTQYF. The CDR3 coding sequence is TGTGCCTTCCAGGAGAGTGACTCAGATACGCAGTATTTT.

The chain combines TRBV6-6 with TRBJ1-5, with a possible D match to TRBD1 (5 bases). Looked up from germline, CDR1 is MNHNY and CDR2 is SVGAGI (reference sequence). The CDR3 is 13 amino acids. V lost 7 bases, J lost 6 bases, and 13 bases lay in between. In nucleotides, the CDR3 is TGTGCCAGCACCGAAGGGGTGAGTCAGCCCCAGCATTTT. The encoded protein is CASTEGVSQPQHF.

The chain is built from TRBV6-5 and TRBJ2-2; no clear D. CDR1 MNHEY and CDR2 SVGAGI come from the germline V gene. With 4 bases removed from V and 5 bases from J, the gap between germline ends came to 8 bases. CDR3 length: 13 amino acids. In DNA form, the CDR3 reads TGTGCCAGCAGTTTCCACATAACCGGGGAGCTGTTTTTT. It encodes CASSFHITGELFF.

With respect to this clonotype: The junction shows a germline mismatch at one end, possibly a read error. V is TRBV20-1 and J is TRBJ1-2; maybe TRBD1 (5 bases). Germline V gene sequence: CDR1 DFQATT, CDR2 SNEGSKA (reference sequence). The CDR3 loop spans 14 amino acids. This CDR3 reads CSASSPGPLYGYTF. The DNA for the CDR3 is TGCAGCGCTAGCAGTCCAGGGCCCCTCTATGGCTACACCTTC.

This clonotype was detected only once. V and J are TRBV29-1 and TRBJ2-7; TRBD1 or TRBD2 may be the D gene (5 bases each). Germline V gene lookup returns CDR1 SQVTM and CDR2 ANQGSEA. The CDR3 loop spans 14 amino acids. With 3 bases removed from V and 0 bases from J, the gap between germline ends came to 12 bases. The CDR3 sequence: CSVDFGTGSYEQYF. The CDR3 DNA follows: TGCAGCGTTGACTTCGGGACCGGCTCCTACGAGCAGTACTTC.

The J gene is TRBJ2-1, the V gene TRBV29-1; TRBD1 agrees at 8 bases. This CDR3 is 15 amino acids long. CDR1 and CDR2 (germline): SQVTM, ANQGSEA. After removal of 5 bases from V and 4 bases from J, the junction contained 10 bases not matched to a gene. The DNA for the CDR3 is TGCAGCGTTCAGGGCGACAGGGGTTTTTACAATGAGCAGTTCTTC. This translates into CSVQGDRGFYNEQFF.

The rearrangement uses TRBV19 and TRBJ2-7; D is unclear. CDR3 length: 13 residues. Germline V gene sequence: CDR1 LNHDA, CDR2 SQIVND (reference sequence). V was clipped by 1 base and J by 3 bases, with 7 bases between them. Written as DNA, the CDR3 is TGTGCCAGTAGTATAGGGCTGTACTACGAGCAGTACTTC. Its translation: CASSIGLYYEQYF.

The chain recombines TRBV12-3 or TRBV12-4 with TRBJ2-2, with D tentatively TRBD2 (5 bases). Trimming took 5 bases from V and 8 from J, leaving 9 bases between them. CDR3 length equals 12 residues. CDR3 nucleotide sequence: TGTGCCAGCAGTCCCCCGGGGGGGGAGCTGTTTTTT. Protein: CASSPPGGELFF.

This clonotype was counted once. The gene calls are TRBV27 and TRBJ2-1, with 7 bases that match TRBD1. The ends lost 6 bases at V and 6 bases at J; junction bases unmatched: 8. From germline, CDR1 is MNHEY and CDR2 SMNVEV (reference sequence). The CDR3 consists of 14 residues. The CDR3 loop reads CASRNRGRPNEQFF. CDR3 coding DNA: TGTGCCAGCAGAAACAGGGGCCGTCCCAATGAGCAGTTCTTC.

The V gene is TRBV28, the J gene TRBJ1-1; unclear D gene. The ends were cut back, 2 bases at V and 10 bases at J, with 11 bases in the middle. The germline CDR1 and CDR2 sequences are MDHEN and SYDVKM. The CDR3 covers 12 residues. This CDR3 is CASSLVRSGAFF. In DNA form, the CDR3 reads TGTGCCAGCAGTTTAGTCAGATCCGGAGCTTTCTTT.

CDR3 nucleotide sequence: TGTGCCAGCAGTGTCGGACAGGGAGGGAACACTGAAGCTTTCTTT. Encoded protein: CASSVGQGGNTEAFF. The chain couples TRBV27 to TRBJ1-1, with TRBD1 identical over 8 bases. Germline CDR1 is MNHEY and CDR2 is SMNVEV (reference sequence). Trimming at V came to 5 bases and at J to 1 base, leaving 6 bases not matched to a gene. This CDR3 comprises 15 residues.

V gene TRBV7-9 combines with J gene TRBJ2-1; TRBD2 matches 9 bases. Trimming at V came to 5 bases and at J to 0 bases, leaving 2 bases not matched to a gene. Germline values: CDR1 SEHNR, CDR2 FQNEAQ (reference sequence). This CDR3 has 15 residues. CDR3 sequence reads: CASSVLAGSYNEQFF. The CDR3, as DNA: TGTGCCAGCAGCGTACTAGCGGGCTCCTACAATGAGCAGTTCTTC.

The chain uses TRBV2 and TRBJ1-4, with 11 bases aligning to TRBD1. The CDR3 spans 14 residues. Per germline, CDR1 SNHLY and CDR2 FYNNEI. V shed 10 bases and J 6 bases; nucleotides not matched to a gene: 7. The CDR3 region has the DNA TGTGCCACGAGGGACAGGGGGATGGATGAAAAACTGTTTTTT. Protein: CATRDRGMDEKLFF.

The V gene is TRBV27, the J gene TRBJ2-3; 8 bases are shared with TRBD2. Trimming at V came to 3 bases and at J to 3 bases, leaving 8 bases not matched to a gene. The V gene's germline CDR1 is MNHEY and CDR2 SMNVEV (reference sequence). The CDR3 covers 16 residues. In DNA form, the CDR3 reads TGTGCCAGCAGTTTTGTCGGGAGGGCCGGGACAGATACGCAGTATTTT. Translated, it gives CASSFVGRAGTDTQYF.

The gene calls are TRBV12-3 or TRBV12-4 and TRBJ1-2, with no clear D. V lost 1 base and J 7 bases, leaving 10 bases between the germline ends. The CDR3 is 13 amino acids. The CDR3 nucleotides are TGTGCCAGCAGTTTAGAGCGTAGGTCTGGCTACACCTTC. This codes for CASSLERRSGYTF.

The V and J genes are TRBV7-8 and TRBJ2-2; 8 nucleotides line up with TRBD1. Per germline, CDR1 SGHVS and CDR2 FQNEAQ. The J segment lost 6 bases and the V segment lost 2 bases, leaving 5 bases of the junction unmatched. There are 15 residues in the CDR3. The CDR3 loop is CASSLQGAGAGELFF. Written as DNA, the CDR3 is TGTGCCAGCAGCTTACAGGGGGCGGGCGCCGGGGAGCTGTTTTTT.

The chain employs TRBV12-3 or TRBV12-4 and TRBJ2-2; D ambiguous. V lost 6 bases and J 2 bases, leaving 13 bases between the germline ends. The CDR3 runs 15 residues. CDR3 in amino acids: CASSFVRVNTGELFF. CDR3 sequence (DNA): TGTGCCAGCAGCTTCGTCCGAGTAAACACCGGGGAGCTGTTTTTT.

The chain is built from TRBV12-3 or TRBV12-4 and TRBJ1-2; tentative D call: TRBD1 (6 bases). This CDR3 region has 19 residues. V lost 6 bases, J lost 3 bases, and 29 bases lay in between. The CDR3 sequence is CASSPQSPKHREAYYGYTF. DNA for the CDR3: TGTGCCAGCAGCCCCCAGTCCCCCAAACACAGGGAGGCATACTATGGCTACACCTTC.

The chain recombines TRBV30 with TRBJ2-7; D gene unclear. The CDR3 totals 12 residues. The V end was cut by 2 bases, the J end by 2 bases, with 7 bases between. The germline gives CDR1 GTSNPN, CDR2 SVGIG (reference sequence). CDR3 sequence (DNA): TGTGCCTGGAGTTACGAGGCCTACGAGCAGTACTTC. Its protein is CAWSYEAYEQYF.

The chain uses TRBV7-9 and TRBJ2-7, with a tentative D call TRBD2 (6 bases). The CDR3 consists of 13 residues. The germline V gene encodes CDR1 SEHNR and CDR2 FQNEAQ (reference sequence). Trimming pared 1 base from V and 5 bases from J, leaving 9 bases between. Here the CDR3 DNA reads TGTGCCAGCAGCTTAGAATCTAGCGACGAGCAGTACTTC. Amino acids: CASSLESSDEQYF. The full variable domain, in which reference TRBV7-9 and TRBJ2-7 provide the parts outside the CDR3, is DTGVSQNPRHKITKRGQNVTFRCDPISEHNRLYWYRQTLGQGPEFLTYFQNEAQLEKSRLLSDRFSAERPKGSFSTLEIQRTEQGDSAMYLCASSLESSDEQYFGPGTRLTVT.

Here the CDR3 DNA reads TGCAGCGTTGAAGATCGGGCAATCGGAATAACCGCCGGGTCCTACGAGCAGTACTTC. Translated: CSVEDRAIGITAGSYEQYF. This chain connects TRBV29-1 to TRBJ2-7; D unresolved. V dropped 0 bases and J dropped 1 base, with 25 bases sitting between them. This CDR3 contains 19 residues. Germline-derived CDR1 and CDR2 are SQVTM and ANQGSEA.

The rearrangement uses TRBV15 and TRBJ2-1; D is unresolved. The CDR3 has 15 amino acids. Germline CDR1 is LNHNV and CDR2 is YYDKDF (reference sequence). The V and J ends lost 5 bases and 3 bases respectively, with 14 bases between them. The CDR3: CATSPDGLIYNEQFF. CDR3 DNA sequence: TGTGCCACCAGCCCAGATGGGCTCATCTACAATGAGCAGTTCTTC.